This T cell receptor beta chain was profiled in a study of radiation and T cells in renal cell carcinoma. General study points: In blood, top tumor clones expanded by 2 weeks, shrinking by 4. Compared with controls, irradiated tumors had more, larger dominant CDR3 motifs.

Regarding this clone: Its antigen is undetermined.

Measured with immunoSEQ multiplex PCR; TCRdb has only the in-frame clones, and not every one. In the table there are around 16,000 clones, roughly 50% of which are singletons. Treatment meaning: 15 Gy SBRT to primary tumor, nephrectomy 4 weeks later. Clear cell pathology was present in this patient's renal cell carcinoma. Per the germline V gene, CDR1 is LGHNA and CDR2 is YNFKEQ. Deletions cut 5 bases from V and 3 bases from J, with 25 bases between. The CDR3 runs to 18 residues. This sample comprised tumor tissue, obtained from a patient whose treatment included radiotherapy and nephrectomy. The V and J genes are TRBV4-2 and TRBJ1-1; tentatively, D is TRBD1 (5 bases). The sequence derives from a woman aged 60-75 years with renal cell carcinoma. In DNA form, the CDR3 reads TGTGCCAGCAGCTTGGGGGTCGCAGGGAATATATGGGACACTGAAGCTTTCTTT. Protein: CASSLGVAGNIWDTEAFF.